Listed below are T cell receptor beta chains from one sample, sequenced in a study of identical twins. TCRdb reanalysed the 5' RACE reads using MiXCR and keeps one entry per CDR3 protein. This sample has 410,000 or so distinct CDR3 sequences, with about 18% found just once. The sequenced sample consisted of naive T cells sorted from blood. Source of these receptors: a middle-aged man in good health. Both conserved end residues are part of each CDR3. The D gene is left open where the match is weak. Clone size is shown for a subset of rows, as once, few, many or a class of expanded clone.

V: TRBV25-1
size: NA
J: TRBJ1-5
D: TRBD1
DNA: TGTGCCAGCACCCACAAAGGAGGGGGCACCTCTGAGCCTAATCAGCCCCAGCATTTT
CDR3: CASTHKGGGTSEPNQPQHF

V: TRBV5-1
size: many
J: TRBJ2-4
D: TRBD1
DNA: TGCGCCAGCAGCTTGGGGGCGTCCCTAGCCCCGTGGACAGGGGAAAACATTCAGTACTTC
CDR3: CASSLGASLAPWTGENIQYF

V: TRBV2
size: many
J: TRBJ2-7
D: TRBD1
DNA: TGTGCCAGCAGCCTAGGACAGGCCGGAATCTACGAGCAGTACTTC
CDR3: CASSLGQAGIYEQYF

V: TRBV5-1
size: NA
J: TRBJ2-2
D: TRBD1
DNA: TGCGCCAGCAGCTTGGCCCTAGCAGGGGGCTACTCCGGGGAGCTGTTTTTT
CDR3: CASSLALAGGYSGELFF

V: TRBV20-1
size: NA
J: TRBJ1-5
D: TRBD1
DNA: TGCAGTGCTAGACAGGGGGCAGGCAATCAGCCCCAGCATTTT
CDR3: CSARQGAGNQPQHF

V: TRBV12-3/TRBV12-4
size: few
J: TRBJ2-1
D: NA
DNA: TGTGCCAGCAGTTTTTACGTGAGCTCCTACAATGAGCAGTTCTTC
CDR3: CASSFYVSSYNEQFF

V: TRBV5-1
size: NA
J: TRBJ2-6
D: NA
DNA: TGCGCCAGCAGTCCGACCGTCTCTGGGGCCAACGTCCTGACTTTC
CDR3: CASSPTVSGANVLTF

V: TRBV7-8
size: NA
J: TRBJ2-2
D: NA
DNA: TGTGCCAGCAGCTTAGCGGTTTTCGCGAACACCGGGGAGCTGTTTTTT
CDR3: CASSLAVFANTGELFF

V: TRBV4-1
size: NA
J: TRBJ2-7
D: NA
DNA: TGCGCCAGCAGCCAATTCCTTGGCTACGAGCAGTACTTC
CDR3: CASSQFLGYEQYF

V: TRBV3-1
size: few
J: TRBJ1-6
D: NA
DNA: TGTGCCAGCAGCCGAGAACCGGGACAAAATTCACCCCTCCACTTT
CDR3: CASSREPGQNSPLHF

V: TRBV29-1
size: few
J: TRBJ2-7
D: NA
DNA: TGCAGCGTTCCAGGAAGTAGGGAAGGCTCCTACGAGCAGTACTTC
CDR3: CSVPGSREGSYEQYF

V: TRBV4-1
size: few
J: TRBJ1-5
D: NA
DNA: TGCGCCAGCAGCCAAGCCATGCAGGGTAGTCAGCCCCAGCATTTT
CDR3: CASSQAMQGSQPQHF

V: TRBV20-1
size: many
J: TRBJ2-2
D: NA
DNA: TGCAGTGCTAGAGATTCCCAAGTCGGGGAGCTGTTTTTT
CDR3: CSARDSQVGELFF

V: TRBV6-6
size: NA
J: TRBJ1-1
D: NA
DNA: TGTGCCAGCAGTTACGACGTCACGGGCGCTTTCTTT
CDR3: CASSYDVTGAFF

V: TRBV2
size: NA
J: TRBJ2-7
D: TRBD2
DNA: TGTGCCAGCGTCCAGGGACTAGCAGCCTACGAGCAGTACTTC
CDR3: CASVQGLAAYEQYF

V: TRBV9
size: NA
J: TRBJ2-7
D: NA
DNA: TGTGCCAGCAGCCCAGGTAAGGGCCATCTGGCGGACGAGCAGTACTTC
CDR3: CASSPGKGHLADEQYF

V: TRBV20-1
size: NA
J: TRBJ2-1
D: TRBD2
DNA: TGCAGTGCTAGGAGCGGGAGGGCTTACAATGAGCAGTTCTTC
CDR3: CSARSGRAYNEQFF

V: TRBV10-3
size: NA
J: TRBJ2-5
D: TRBD2
DNA: TGTGCCATCAGTGGTCAGCGGGAGGAACCAGAGACCCAGTACTTC
CDR3: CAISGQREEPETQYF

V: TRBV6-5
size: NA
J: TRBJ2-5
D: NA
DNA: TGTGCCAGCAGTTACTCGATGGATGGGACCCAGTACTTC
CDR3: CASSYSMDGTQYF

V: TRBV11-2
size: NA
J: TRBJ2-5
D: NA
DNA: TGTGCCAGCAGCGGAGGGAGAGAGACCCAGTACTTC
CDR3: CASSGGRETQYF

V: TRBV28
size: few
J: TRBJ2-1
D: NA
DNA: TGTGCCAGCAGTGTGCTAGAGTCCTACAATGAGCAGTTCTTC
CDR3: CASSVLESYNEQFF